This T cell receptor (beta chain) was documented in a study of T cells after yellow fever vaccination. Study-level findings and limits: Secondary responses were weaker yet peaked faster, day 5 versus 15.

The authors made TCR cDNA by 5'RACE template switching, adding a universal primer site and UMIs. TCRdb independently ran MiXCR on the 5' RACE reads; one entry per CDR3 protein. The sample lists 200,000 or so distinct CDR3 sequences, about 7% seen once, with approximately 1.1% in the top ten. The CDR3 covers 15 residues. Between the trimmed V and J ends, which lost 4 bases and 0 bases, there was a span of 7 bases. Germline CDR1 and CDR2: LGHNA and YNFKEQ. This clonotype was seen only a few times. The antigen is unknown. V is TRBV4-2 and J is TRBJ2-6; no clear D gene. The source was CD4+ T cells sorted from PBMCs, collected on the day of the yellow fever booster vaccination. The receptor was derived from a man aged 30-40 years who received the YFV17D yellow fever vaccine. CDR3 in DNA: TGTGCCAGCAGCCTACAAATCTCTGGGGCCAACGTCCTGACTTTC. Amino acids: CASSLQISGANVLTF.